This TCR beta chain was retrieved from a study of monozygotic twins with inflammatory bowel disease. Study-wide findings and caveats: Clonotype overlap with others was lower in IBD patients than in healthy twins, a difference that was greatest with disease activity.

This CDR3 is 16 amino acids long. Germline V gives CDR1 MNHEY, CDR2 SVGAGI. In regard to this clonotype: Its specificity is not known.

Each of TCRalpha and TCRbeta cDNA went through two nested PCRs, lasting approximately 16 and 10 cycles. Reanalyzing the 5' RACE reads, TCRdb keeps one entry per CDR3 protein, without DNA. This table lists approximately 160,000 distinct CDR3 sequences. The sequencing sample was made of blood. The TCR originated in a human donor with ulcerative colitis or Crohn's disease, or a healthy co-twin of an affected twin (not recorded which). The chain combines TRBV6-5 with TRBJ2-2. The CDR3 sequence is CASSYSTWSSTGELFF.